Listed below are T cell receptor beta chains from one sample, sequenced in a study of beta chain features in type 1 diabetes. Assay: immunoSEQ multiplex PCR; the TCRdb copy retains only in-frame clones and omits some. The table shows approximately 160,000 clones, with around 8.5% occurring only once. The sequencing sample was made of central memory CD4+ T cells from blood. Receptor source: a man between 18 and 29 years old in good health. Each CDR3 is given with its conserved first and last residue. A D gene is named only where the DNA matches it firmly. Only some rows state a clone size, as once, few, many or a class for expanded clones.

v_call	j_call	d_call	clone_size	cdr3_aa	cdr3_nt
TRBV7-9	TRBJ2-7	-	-	CASSPGTFTGEQYF	TGTGCCAGCAGCCCCGGGACATTCACGGGCGAGCAGTACTTC
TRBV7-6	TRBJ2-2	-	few	CASSLGPTGELFF	TGTGCCAGCAGCTTGGGGCCCACCGGGGAGCTGTTTTTT
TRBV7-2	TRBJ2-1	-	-	CASSLAFQGGEQFF	TGTGCCAGCAGCTTAGCGTTTCAGGGGGGTGAGCAGTTCTTC
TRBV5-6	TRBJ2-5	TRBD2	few	CASSLIAGGRQTQYF	TGTGCCAGCAGCTTGATAGCGGGAGGGCGTCAGACCCAGTACTTC
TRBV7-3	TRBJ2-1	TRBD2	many	CASSLAGGPGWNEQFF	TGTGCCAGCAGCTTAGCGGGAGGGCCTGGTTGGAATGAGCAGTTCTTC
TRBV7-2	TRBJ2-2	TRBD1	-	CASSLLLQGAANTGELFF	TGTGCCAGCAGCTTGCTCCTACAGGGGGCCGCGAACACCGGGGAGCTGTTTTTT
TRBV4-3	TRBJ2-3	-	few	CASSQVGQRVGTDTQYF	TGCGCCAGCAGCCAAGTTGGGCAGCGGGTCGGCACAGATACGCAGTATTTT
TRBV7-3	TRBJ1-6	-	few	CASSLAGNNSPLHF	TGTGCCAGCAGCTTAGCGGGGAATAATTCACCCCTCCACTTT
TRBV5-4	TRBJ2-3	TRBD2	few	CASSLGTSAQYF	TGTGCCAGCAGCTTAGGGACTAGCGCGCAGTATTTT
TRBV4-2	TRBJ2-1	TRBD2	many	CASSQDGAAGGLGDEQFF	TGTGCCAGCAGCCAAGATGGGGCAGCGGGGGGGCTAGGGGATGAGCAGTTCTTC
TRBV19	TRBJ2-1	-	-	CASTQQGPYNEQFF	TGTGCCAGTACCCAACAGGGTCCCTACAATGAGCAGTTCTTC
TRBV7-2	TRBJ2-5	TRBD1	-	CASSPRTGRETQYF	TGTGCCAGCAGCCCCAGGACAGGTCGGGAGACCCAGTACTTC
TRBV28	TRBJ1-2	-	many	CASIRGANPYGYTF	TGTGCCTCCATTCGGGGGGCAAACCCCTATGGCTACACCTTC
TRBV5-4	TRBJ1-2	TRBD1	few	CASSPNPDRYGYTF	TGTGCCAGCAGCCCCAACCCGGACAGGTATGGCTACACCTTC
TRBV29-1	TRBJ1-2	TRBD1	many	CSVGQGRIYGYTF	TGCAGCGTTGGACAGGGAAGAATCTATGGCTACACCTTC
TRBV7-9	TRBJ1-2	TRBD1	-	CASSLEGTGGSDYGYTF	TGTGCCAGCAGCTTAGAGGGGACAGGGGGCTCGGACTATGGCTACACCTTC
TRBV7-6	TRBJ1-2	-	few	CASSPRGGHYGYTF	TGTGCCAGCAGCCCCCGGGGGGGGCACTATGGCTACACCTTC
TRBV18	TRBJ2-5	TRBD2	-	CASLLADGETQYF	TGTGCCAGCCTGCTAGCGGACGGAGAGACCCAGTACTTC
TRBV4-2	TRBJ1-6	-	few	CASSQQQGSSYNSPLHF	TGTGCCAGCAGCCAACAACAGGGAAGCTCCTATAATTCACCCCTCCACTTT
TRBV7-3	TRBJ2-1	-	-	CASSPGQGEQFF	TGTGCCAGCAGCCCCGGGCAGGGGGAGCAGTTCTTC
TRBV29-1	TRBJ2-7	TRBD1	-	CSVEVTGGEQYF	TGCAGCGTTGAAGTCACAGGGGGCGAGCAGTACTTC
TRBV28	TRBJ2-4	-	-	CASLEGGTKNIQYF	TGTGCCAGTTTAGAGGGGGGGACCAAAAACATTCAGTACTTC
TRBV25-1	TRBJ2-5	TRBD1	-	CASSEYKLGTGKETQYF	TGTGCCAGCAGTGAATATAAACTTGGGACAGGGAAAGAGACCCAGTACTTC
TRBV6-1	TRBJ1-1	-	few	CASSAGANTEAFF	TGTGCCAGCAGTGCAGGGGCTAACACTGAAGCTTTCTTT
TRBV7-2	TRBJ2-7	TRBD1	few	CASSPRDRGSYEQYF	TGTGCCAGCAGCCCCCGGGACAGGGGATCCTACGAGCAGTACTTC
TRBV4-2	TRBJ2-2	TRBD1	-	CASSQLVRTGASGELFF	TGTGCCAGCAGCCAATTAGTTAGGACAGGGGCCTCCGGGGAGCTGTTTTTT
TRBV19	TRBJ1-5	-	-	CASTSPGVGQPQHF	TGTGCCAGTACCTCCCCGGGGGTAGGCCAGCCCCAGCATTTT
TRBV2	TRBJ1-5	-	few	CASSGGDNQPQHF	TGTGCCAGCAGTGGGGGAGACAATCAGCCCCAGCATTTT
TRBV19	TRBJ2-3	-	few	CASKRVSGDTQYF	TGTGCCAGTAAGCGGGTGTCTGGTGATACGCAGTATTTT
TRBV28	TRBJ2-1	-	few	CASTQSYNEQFF	TGTGCCAGCACCCAGTCCTACAATGAGCAGTTCTTC
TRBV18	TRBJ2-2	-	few	CASSPPAQGTNTGELFF	TGTGCCAGCTCACCACCTGCCCAGGGCACGAACACCGGGGAGCTGTTTTTT
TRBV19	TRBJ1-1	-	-	CATKGARSGEVEAFF	TGTGCCACCAAAGGGGCGAGGTCAGGTGAAGTTGAAGCTTTCTTT
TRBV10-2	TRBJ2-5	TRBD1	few	CASSVYLTGYRETQYF	TGCGCCAGCAGTGTCTACCTGACAGGGTATCGGGAGACCCAGTACTTC
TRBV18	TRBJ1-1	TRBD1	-	CASSSVRGGQDTEAFF	TGTGCCAGCTCATCCGTACGAGGGGGACAGGACACTGAAGCTTTCTTT
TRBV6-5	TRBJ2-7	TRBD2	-	CASTGTSGYEQYF	TGTGCCAGCACGGGGACTAGCGGTTACGAGCAGTACTTC
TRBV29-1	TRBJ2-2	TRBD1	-	CSVEDWDRAKTGELFF	TGCAGCGTTGAAGATTGGGACAGGGCGAAAACCGGGGAGCTGTTTTTT
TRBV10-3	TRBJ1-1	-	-	CAISDAGENTEAFF	TGTGCCATCAGTGACGCAGGGGAGAACACTGAAGCTTTCTTT
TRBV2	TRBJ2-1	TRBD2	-	CASSLNAGGQDEQFF	TGTGCCAGCAGTCTAAACGCGGGGGGGCAGGATGAGCAGTTCTTC
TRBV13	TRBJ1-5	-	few	CASTTGGSNQPQHF	TGTGCCAGCACCACCGGGGGGAGCAATCAGCCCCAGCATTTT